The 17 T cell receptor beta chains given below trace back to one sample, sequenced in a study of blood T cell repertoires in COVID-19. Assay used: immunoSEQ multiplex PCR; TCRdb lists only in-frame clones, some missing. Among 35,000 to 50,000 clones listed, around 80% were seen once. Sequences were obtained from peripheral blood. The origin of the receptors is a woman aged 60-75 years with acute or convalescent COVID-19.

The chain recombines TRBV7-9 with TRBJ2-7; 7 bases agree with TRBD1. Trimming took 4 bases from V and 4 from J; bases not matched to a gene: 1. CDR1 SEHNR and CDR2 FQNEAQ come from the germline V gene (reference sequence). This CDR3 has 12 amino acids. The CDR3 nucleotides read TGTGCCAGCAGCTCGACAGGGTACGAGCAGTACTTC. Amino acids: CASSSTGYEQYF.

The sample holds a few counts of this clone. The CDR3 bases are TGTGCCAGCAGCTTAGACGGGGGAGTATTCGACGAGCAGTACTTC. This codes for CASSLDGGVFDEQYF. V and J are TRBV11-1 and TRBJ2-7; the D gene is possibly TRBD2 (6 bases). Germline loops: CDR1 SGHAT, CDR2 FQDESV (reference sequence). V shed 1 base and J shed 5 bases, with 15 bases lying between them. The CDR3 runs 15 residues.

This chain joins TRBV6-6 and TRBJ2-1; weak D call: TRBD2 (5 bases). The germline V and J ends were trimmed by 6 bases and 10 bases, with 19 bases remaining between them. This CDR3 is 14 amino acids long. Germline V gene data show CDR1 as MNHNY and CDR2 as SVGAGI (reference sequence). The CDR3 DNA follows: TGTGCCAGCAGCCCAAGCGGCGCTCCCTCGGAGCAGTTCTTC. Encoded protein: CASSPSGAPSEQFF.

This clone showed up just once. This sequence joins TRBV5-5 and TRBJ2-7; TRBD1 aligns across 10 bases. The germline CDR1 and CDR2 sequences are SGHKS and YYEKEE (reference sequence). This CDR3 has 16 amino acids. Trimming at V came to 2 bases and at J to 4 bases, leaving 9 bases not matched to a gene. As DNA, the CDR3 is TGTGCCAGCAGCTTACACCGGGACAGGGGAAGATACGAGCAGTACTTC. Protein sequence: CASSLHRDRGRYEQYF.

In the case of this clone: Its ends do not fully match the called genes, so a read error is possible. This chain connects TRBV7-7 to TRBJ2-5; 8 nucleotides match TRBD2. CDR3 length equals 14 residues. Germline V gene lookup returns CDR1 SSHAT and CDR2 FNYEAQ (reference sequence). The CDR3 coding sequence is TGTGCTAGCAGCCCGGGGGGGGCCCAAGAGACCCAGTACTTC. It specifies CASSPGGAQETQYF.

DNA of the CDR3: TGTGCCAGCACTTTTACGGGAGGCAGGCAGCCCCAGCATTTT. Amino acids: CASTFTGGRQPQHF. The chain joins TRBV27 to TRBJ1-5; D call uncertain. V was shortened by 7 bases and J by 7 bases, with 17 bases between the two germline ends. Germline CDR1 and CDR2: MNHEY and SMNVEV (reference sequence). CDR3 length: 14 amino acids.

The rearrangement uses TRBV18 and TRBJ1-1; no clear D. The CDR3 sequence is 15 residues long. V was clipped by 3 bases and J by 4 bases, with 15 bases between them. Germline values: CDR1 KGHSH, CDR2 LQKENI. CDR3 amino acids: CASSPPEGGGTEAFF. Here the CDR3 DNA reads TGTGCCAGCTCACCCCCCGAGGGTGGAGGCACTGAAGCTTTCTTT. The full variable domain, its missing parts supplied by reference TRBV18 and TRBJ1-1, is NAGVMQNPRHLVRRRGQEARLRCSPMKGHSHVYWYRQLPEEGLKFMVYLQKENIIDESGMPKERFSAEFPKEGPSILRIQQVVRGDSAAYFCASSPPEGGGTEAFFGQGTRLTVV.

The chain is built from TRBV6-5 and TRBJ1-2, with D possibly matching TRBD1 (5 bases). V dropped 0 bases and J dropped 4 bases, with 9 bases sitting between them. The CDR3 is made up of 14 amino acids. The germline V gene encodes CDR1 MNHEY and CDR2 SVGAGI. The CDR3 DNA sequence: TGTGCCAGCAGTTACTCCCAGGGAAGCTATGGCTACACCTTC. Amino acids: CASSYSQGSYGYTF.

The V gene is TRBV10-1, the J gene TRBJ2-1; 12 nucleotides match TRBD1. CDR3 length: 16 residues. The V segment lost 6 bases and the J segment 9 bases; nucleotides outside the gene matches: 12. Per the germline V gene, CDR1 is WNHNN and CDR2 is SYGVQD (reference sequence). The CDR3 region is CASSSLPGQGAGEQFF. The CDR3 DNA reads as TGCGCCAGCAGCTCCCTCCCGGGACAGGGGGCAGGTGAGCAGTTCTTC.

The rearrangement joins TRBV11-2 to TRBJ2-7; weak D call: TRBD1 (6 bases). The CDR3 spans 13 residues. Germline V gene data show CDR1 as SGHAT and CDR2 as FQNNGV. The V end was cut by 1 base, the J end by 12 bases, with 16 bases between. The CDR3 sequence: CASSLVRTAGVYF. In nucleotides, the CDR3 is TGTGCCAGCAGCTTAGTGAGAACGGCAGGGGTGTACTTC.

The chain recombines TRBV11-3 with TRBJ2-1, with TRBD2 identical over 7 bases. Germline CDR1 and CDR2: SGHNT and YENEEA. The V gene end was trimmed by 3 bases and the J gene end by 8 bases; junction bases not matched to a gene: 1. The CDR3 contains 12 residues. The CDR3 coding sequence is TGTGCCAGCAGCTTTCGGGGGGATGAGCAGTTCTTC. It is translated as CASSFRGDEQFF.

The chain joins TRBV19 to TRBJ2-2, with a weak D call TRBD1 (6 bases). The CDR3 has 14 amino acids. The germline V gene has CDR1 LNHDA and CDR2 SQIVND (reference sequence). Trimming shortened V by 6 bases and J by 3 bases, and 11 bases separated the two germline ends. As DNA, the CDR3 is TGTGCCAGTAGGCCGGGACACTACACCGGGGAGCTGTTTTTT. This gives the protein CASRPGHYTGELFF.

This clone was seen a handful of times. The gene calls are TRBV6-2 or TRBV6-3 and TRBJ2-5; 10 nucleotides line up with TRBD2. Germline CDR1 MNHEY, CDR2 SVGEGT. Germline trimming cut 0 bases from V and 7 bases from J; bases unmatched to any gene: 8. The CDR3 totals 16 residues. CDR3 in amino acids: CASSYSSSGGDLTQYF. The CDR3 region has the DNA TGTGCCAGCAGTTACTCTTCTAGCGGGGGTGACTTGACCCAGTACTTC.

This clone was recorded only once. The chain links TRBV13 to TRBJ1-3; maybe TRBD1 (5 bases). Per germline, CDR1 PRHDT and CDR2 FYEKMQ (reference sequence). The CDR3 runs 14 residues. V was clipped by 5 bases and J by 0 bases, with 8 bases between them. The CDR3 here is CASSADSSGNTIYF. The CDR3 DNA is TGTGCCAGCAGCGCAGACAGCTCTGGAAACACCATATATTTT.

This clone came up once. This chain links TRBV2 with TRBJ2-2; 7 bases line up with TRBD1. The CDR3 loop spans 16 amino acids. The germline V gene has CDR1 SNHLY and CDR2 FYNNEI. The J segment lost 3 bases and the V segment lost 6 bases, leaving 10 bases of the junction unmatched. The chain's CDR3 is CASRIPGQRYTGELFF. CDR3 DNA sequence: TGTGCCAGCAGGATACCGGGACAGAGATACACCGGGGAGCTGTTTTTT.

V usage is TRBV24-1 and J usage is TRBJ2-1; tentatively, D is TRBD1 (5 bases). CDR1 is KGHDR, CDR2 SFDVKD, per germline. Trimming shortened V by 0 bases and J by 2 bases, and 7 bases separated the two germline ends. The CDR3 consists of 15 residues. The CDR3 nucleotides are TGTGCCACCAGTGATTTGCAGGGTGCCTACAATGAGCAGTTCTTC. Amino acids: CATSDLQGAYNEQFF.

This chain joins TRBV4-3 and TRBJ1-6; D might be TRBD1 (6 bases). The CDR3 has 15 residues. Germline V gene sequence: CDR1 LGHNA, CDR2 YSLEER. Trimming shortened V by 3 bases and J by 8 bases, and 14 bases separated the two germline ends. CDR3 residues: CASSQGHTPHSPLHF. Here the CDR3 DNA reads TGCGCCAGCAGCCAGGGACATACTCCGCATTCACCCCTCCACTTT.